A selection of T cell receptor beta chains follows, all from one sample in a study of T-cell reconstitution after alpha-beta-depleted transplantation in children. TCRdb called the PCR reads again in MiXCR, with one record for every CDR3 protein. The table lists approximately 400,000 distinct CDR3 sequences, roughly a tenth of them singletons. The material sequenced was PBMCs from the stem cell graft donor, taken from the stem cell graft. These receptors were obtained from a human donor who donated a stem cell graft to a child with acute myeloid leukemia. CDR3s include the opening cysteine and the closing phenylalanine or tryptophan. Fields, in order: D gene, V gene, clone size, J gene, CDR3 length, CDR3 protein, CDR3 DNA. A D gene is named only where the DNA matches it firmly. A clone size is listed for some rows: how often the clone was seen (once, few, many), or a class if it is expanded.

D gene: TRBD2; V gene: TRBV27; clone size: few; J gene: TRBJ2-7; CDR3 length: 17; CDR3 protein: CASSQLAGDISSYEQYF; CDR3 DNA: TGTGCCAGCAGCCAACTAGCGGGAGACATCTCCTCCTACGAGCAGTACTTC
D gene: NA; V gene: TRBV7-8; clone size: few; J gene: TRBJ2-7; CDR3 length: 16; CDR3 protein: CASSLGVGAEGWEQYF; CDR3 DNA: TGTGCCAGCAGCTTAGGAGTTGGGGCTGAGGGCTGGGAGCAGTACTTC
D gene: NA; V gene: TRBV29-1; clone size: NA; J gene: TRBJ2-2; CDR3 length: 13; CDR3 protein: CSVEDPDTGELFF; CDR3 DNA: TGCAGCGTTGAAGATCCGGACACCGGGGAGCTGTTTTTT
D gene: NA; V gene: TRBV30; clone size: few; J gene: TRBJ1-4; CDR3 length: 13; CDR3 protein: CAWSRGGGEKLFF; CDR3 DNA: TGTGCCTGGTCGCGGGGAGGAGGTGAAAAACTGTTTTTT
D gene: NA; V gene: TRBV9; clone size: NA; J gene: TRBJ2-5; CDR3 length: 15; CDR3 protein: CASSVAAGAQETQYF; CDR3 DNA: TGTGCCAGCAGCGTAGCGGCGGGGGCCCAAGAGACCCAGTACTTC
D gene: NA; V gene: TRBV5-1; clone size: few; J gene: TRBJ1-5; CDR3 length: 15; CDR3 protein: CASSLAGTFNQPQHF; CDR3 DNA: TGCGCCAGCAGCTTGGCCGGGACATTCAATCAGCCCCAGCATTTT
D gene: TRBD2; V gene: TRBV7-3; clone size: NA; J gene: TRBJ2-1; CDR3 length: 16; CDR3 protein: CASSFHSASGSHEQFF; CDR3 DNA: TGTGCCAGCAGCTTTCATTCGGCTAGCGGGTCCCATGAGCAGTTCTTC
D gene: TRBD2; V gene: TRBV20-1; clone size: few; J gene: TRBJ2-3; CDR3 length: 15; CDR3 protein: CSALLGTSGGDTQYF; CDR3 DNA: TGCAGTGCTTTGCTCGGGACTAGCGGGGGCGATACGCAGTATTTT
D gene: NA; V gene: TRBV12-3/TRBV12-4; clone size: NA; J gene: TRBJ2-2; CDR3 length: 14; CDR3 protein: CASNPGQGYGELFF; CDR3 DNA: TGTGCCAGCAATCCGGGGCAGGGCTACGGGGAGCTGTTTTTT
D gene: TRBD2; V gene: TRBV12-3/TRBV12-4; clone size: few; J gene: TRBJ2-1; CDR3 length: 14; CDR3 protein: CASSTSGGGNEQFF; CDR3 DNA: TGTGCCAGCAGTACTAGCGGGGGAGGTAATGAGCAGTTCTTC
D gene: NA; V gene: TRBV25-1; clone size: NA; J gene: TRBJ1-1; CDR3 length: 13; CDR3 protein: CASSEIGNTEAFF; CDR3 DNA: TGTGCCAGCAGTGAAATAGGAAACACTGAAGCTTTCTTT
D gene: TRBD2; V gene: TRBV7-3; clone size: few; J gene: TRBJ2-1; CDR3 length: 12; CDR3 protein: CASSIPGGRQFF; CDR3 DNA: TGTGCCAGCAGTATTCCGGGGGGGCGGCAGTTCTTC
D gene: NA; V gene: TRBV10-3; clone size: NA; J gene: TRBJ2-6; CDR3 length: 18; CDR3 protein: CAISDWGTQSSRANVLTF; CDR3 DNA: TGTGCCATCAGTGATTGGGGAACCCAGTCCTCTAGGGCCAACGTCCTGACTTTC
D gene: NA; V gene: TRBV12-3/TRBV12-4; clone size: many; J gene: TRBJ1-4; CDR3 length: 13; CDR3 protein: CASRGTWNEKLFF; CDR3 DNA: TGTGCCAGCAGGGGGACGTGGAATGAAAAACTGTTTTTT
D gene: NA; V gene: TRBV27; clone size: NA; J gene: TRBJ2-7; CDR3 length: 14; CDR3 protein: CASSPSPAGKEQYF; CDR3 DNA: TGTGCCAGCAGTCCCTCTCCCGCAGGGAAAGAGCAGTACTTC
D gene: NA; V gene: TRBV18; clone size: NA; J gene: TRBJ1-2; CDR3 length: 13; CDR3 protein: CASSPGPTGGYTF; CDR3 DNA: TGTGCCAGCTCCCCAGGTCCCACGGGTGGCTACACCTTC
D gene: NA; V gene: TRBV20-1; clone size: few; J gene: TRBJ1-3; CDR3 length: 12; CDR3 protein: CSARDLGESIYF; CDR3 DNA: TGCAGTGCTAGAGATCTTGGGGAGTCCATATATTTT
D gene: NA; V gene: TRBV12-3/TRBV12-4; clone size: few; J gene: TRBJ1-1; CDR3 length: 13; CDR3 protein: CASRSGSSTEAFF; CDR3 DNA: TGTGCCAGCAGATCAGGGAGTAGCACTGAAGCTTTCTTT
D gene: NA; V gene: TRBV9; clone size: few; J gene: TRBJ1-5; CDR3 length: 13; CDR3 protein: CASSVGLGQPQHF; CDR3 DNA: TGTGCCAGCAGCGTAGGTTTGGGTCAGCCCCAGCATTTT
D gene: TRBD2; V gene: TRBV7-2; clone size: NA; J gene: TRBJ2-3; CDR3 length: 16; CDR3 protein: CASSSRLAGHQDTQYF; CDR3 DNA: TGTGCCAGCAGCTCCCGACTAGCGGGGCATCAAGATACGCAGTATTTT
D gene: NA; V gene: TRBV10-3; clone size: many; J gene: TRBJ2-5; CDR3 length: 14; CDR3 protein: CAISESVRVETQYF; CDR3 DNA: TGTGCCATCAGTGAGTCGGTTAGGGTTGAGACCCAGTACTTC
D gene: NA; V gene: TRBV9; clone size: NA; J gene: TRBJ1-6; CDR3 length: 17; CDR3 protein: CASSVERDTTSLSPLHF; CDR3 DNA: TGTGCCAGCAGCGTAGAGAGGGACACAACGAGCCTTTCACCCCTCCACTTT
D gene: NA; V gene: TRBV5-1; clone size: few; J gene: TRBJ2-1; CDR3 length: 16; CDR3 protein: CASSLGDRELYNEQFF; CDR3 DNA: TGCGCCAGCAGCTTGGGGGACCGGGAGCTTTACAATGAGCAGTTCTTC
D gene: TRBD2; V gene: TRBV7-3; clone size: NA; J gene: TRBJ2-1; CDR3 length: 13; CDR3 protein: CASSMTSGAYMFF; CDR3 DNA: TGTGCCAGCAGCATGACTAGCGGAGCTTATATGTTCTTC
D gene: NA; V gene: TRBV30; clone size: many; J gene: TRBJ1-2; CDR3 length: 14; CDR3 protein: CASASPDRPYGYTF; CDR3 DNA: TGTGCCTCCGCCTCACCCGACAGGCCCTATGGCTACACCTTC
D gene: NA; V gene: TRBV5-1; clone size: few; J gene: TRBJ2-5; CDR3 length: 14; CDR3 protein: CASGGEGRGETQYF; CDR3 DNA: TGCGCCAGCGGCGGAGAGGGCCGGGGGGAGACCCAGTACTTC
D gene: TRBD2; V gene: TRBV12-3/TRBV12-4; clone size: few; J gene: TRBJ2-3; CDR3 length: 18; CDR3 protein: CASSLERSSGTSTDTQYF; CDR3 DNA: TGTGCCAGCAGTTTAGAAAGGTCTAGCGGGACCAGCACAGATACGCAGTATTTT
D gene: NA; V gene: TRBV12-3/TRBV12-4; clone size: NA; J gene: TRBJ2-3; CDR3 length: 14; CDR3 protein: CASKRWGSADTQYF; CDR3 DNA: TGTGCCAGCAAGAGGTGGGGTAGTGCAGATACGCAGTATTTT
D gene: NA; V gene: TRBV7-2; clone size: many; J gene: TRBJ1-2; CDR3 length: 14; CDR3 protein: CASSLEAIIYGYTF; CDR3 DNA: TGTGCCAGCAGCTTAGAAGCCATTATTTATGGCTACACCTTC
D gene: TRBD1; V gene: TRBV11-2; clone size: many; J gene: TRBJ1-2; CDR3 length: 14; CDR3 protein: CASSWDSGGYGYTF; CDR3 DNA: TGTGCCAGCAGCTGGGACAGTGGTGGTTATGGCTACACCTTC
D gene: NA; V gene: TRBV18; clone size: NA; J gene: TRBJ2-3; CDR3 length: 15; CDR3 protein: CASSPSVGGTDTQYF; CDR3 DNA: TGTGCCAGCTCACCGTCCGTTGGGGGCACAGATACGCAGTATTTT
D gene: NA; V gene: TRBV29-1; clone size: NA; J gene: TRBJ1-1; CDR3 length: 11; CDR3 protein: CSVELDSEAFF; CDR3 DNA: TGCAGCGTTGAATTGGACAGTGAAGCTTTCTTT
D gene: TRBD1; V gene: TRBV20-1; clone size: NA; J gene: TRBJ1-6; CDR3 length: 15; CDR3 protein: CSARDPQGGNSPLHF; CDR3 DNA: TGCAGTGCTAGAGACCCCCAGGGGGGAAATTCACCCCTCCACTTT
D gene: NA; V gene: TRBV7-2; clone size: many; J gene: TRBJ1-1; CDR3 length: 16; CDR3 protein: CASNRKGAAMNTEAFF; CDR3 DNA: TGTGCCAGCAACAGAAAAGGGGCAGCAATGAACACTGAAGCTTTCTTT
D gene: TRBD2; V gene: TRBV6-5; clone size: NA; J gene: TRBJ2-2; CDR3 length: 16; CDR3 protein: CASSYLAGGGTGELFF; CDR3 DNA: TGTGCCAGCAGTTACTTGGCGGGAGGTGGCACCGGGGAGCTGTTTTTT
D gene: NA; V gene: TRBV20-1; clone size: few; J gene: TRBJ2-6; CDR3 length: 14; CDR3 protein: CSAARGSGANVLTF; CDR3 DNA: TGCAGTGCCGCAAGAGGCTCTGGGGCCAACGTCCTGACTTTC
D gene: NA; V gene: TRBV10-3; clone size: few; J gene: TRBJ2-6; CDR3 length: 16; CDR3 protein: CAIKAVGGSGANVLTF; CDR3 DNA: TGTGCCATCAAAGCGGTGGGGGGATCTGGGGCCAACGTCCTGACTTTC
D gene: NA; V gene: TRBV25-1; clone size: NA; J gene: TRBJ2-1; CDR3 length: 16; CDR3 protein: CASSESGQGGNNEQFF; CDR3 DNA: TGTGCCAGCAGTGAATCAGGCCAGGGGGGTAACAATGAGCAGTTCTTC
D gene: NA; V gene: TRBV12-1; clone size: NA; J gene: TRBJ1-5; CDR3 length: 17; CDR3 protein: CASSPGLHFNSNQPQHF; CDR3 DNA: TGTGCCAGCAGTCCGGGTCTACACTTTAATAGCAATCAGCCCCAGCATTTT
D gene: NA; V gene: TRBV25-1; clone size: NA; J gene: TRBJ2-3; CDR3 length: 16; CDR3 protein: CASSEDRGGLTDTQYF; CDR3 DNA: TGTGCCAGCAGTGAAGATAGGGGAGGTTTAACAGATACGCAGTATTTT
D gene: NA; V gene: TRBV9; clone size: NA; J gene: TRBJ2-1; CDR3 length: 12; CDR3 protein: CASSVRDDEQFF; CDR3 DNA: TGTGCCAGCAGCGTACGGGACGATGAGCAGTTCTTC